This record covers a single T cell receptor (beta chain). It has no known antigen specificity. The record has no base qualities; no much larger clone is one base away. Other DNA variants within this sample encode the same CDR3. TCR CDR3 regions were amplified from genomic DNA by multiplex PCR using the deep immunoSEQ assay. Extracted genomic DNA from each cell subset was distributed evenly across all wells of several immunoSEQ 96-well plates, and each plate was treated as a replicate. For sorted subsets, about 210 ng of genomic DNA, equivalent to tens of thousands of T cell genomes, went into each replicate PCR. Purified libraries were measured with a Qubit 3.0 fluorometer, size-checked on a Bioanalyzer 2100, and measured again with the KAPA Library Quantification kit. Each immunoSEQ 96-well plate was sequenced on its own single-read 150-cycle Illumina NextSeq 550 flow cell. Per the source publication's procedure: Because the immunoSEQ output held only junctional sequences and lacked quality scores, the filtering could not match the filtering applied to full-length reads. Sequences were annotated with PyIR, a Python wrapper for IgBLAST v1.9, and V/J genes and CDR3 were assigned using IMGT germline references. Any read was removed if the V/J assignment was weak (E-value above 1e-6), the CDR3 was missing, or the read contained stop codons, out-of-frame junctions, or ambiguous translated residues. V3J clonotypes were defined by identical inferred V gene, J gene, and CDR3 amino acid sequence. The percentage overlap between two repertoires was calculated by dividing the number of shared unique clonotypes by the size of the smaller repertoire. Three approaches were used to assess repertoire richness: RTK rarefaction, the Chao1 estimator, and Recon v2.1 estimates of unobserved clonotypes. OLGA was used to compute generation probabilities for all TCRbeta clonotypes that the gDNA method yielded from a handful of donors. TCRdb re-hosts the immuneACCESS table, in-frame sequences only. Its copies lack some clones; in the studies checked, an unresolved V gene accounts for under half of them, and the cause for the rest is not known. The V and J calls and the clone size are those of that table, but D and trimming were determined from the DNA. This sample holds 2,100,000 or so clones; approximately 96% were observed only once. The ten largest account for roughly 0.13% of the sample.

CDR1 GTSNPN and CDR2 SVGIG are derived from the germline V gene (reference sequence). The CDR3 goes from the cysteine to the phenylalanine over 12 residues. Only the CDR3 portion is preserved as DNA: 36 bases, with reading frame beginning at the first base. The junction carries 5 bases between V and J, which are trimmed by 2 bases and 3 bases respectively. The data derive from a study of shared clonotypes between healthy human individuals (dated by TCRdb to 2020 to 2022). Turning to the overall study: The cohort included three men and two women between 18 and 49 years of age. For each donor, three plates each were used for CD4 naive and CD4 memory, two plates were used for CD8 naive, and one plate was used for CD8 memory. To estimate repertoire size and how much clonotypes are shared between individuals, the study performed deep sequencing of blood TCR repertoires from a handful of healthy adults. Different laboratories and diverse techniques were used to prepare libraries and sequence TCR repertoires, to increase sequencing depth and limit assay-specific biases. Each donor's leukapheresis produced roughly between roughly 0.85 and 9.5 billion PBMCs. What the work shows at the level of the full study, not this receptor alone: Sampling was limited to blood, and TCR repertoires in tissue likely differ from TCR repertoires in blood. Roughly 5% of naive CD4, 3.5% of naive CD8, roughly 2.4% of memory CD4, and approximately 0.39% of memory CD8 clonotypes were shared across several donors. Because the study included only a small number of donors, the genetic and exposure-history diversity represented was limited. Rarefaction of sorted-subset datasets indicated incomplete sequencing despite the large sequencing depth. Naive subsets generally had larger estimated clonotype richness than memory subsets. Higher generation probabilities were observed for clonotypes shared by all four sorted-subset donors than for non-shared clonotypes. Pairwise subsampling indicated that sequencing depth was expected to affect the degree of clonotype sharing among donors.

The donors were healthy, HIV-negative adults with no recently reported acute infections or vaccinations. All donors were Caucasian adults living in Nashville, Tennessee, USA. CD4+ T cells were enriched through magnetic negative selection, after which naive cells were positively selected on CD45RA and the remaining negative fraction served as the memory subset. Blood was collected by leukapheresis, and PBMCs were isolated by Ficoll-Histopaque density gradient centrifugation and then cryopreserved in liquid nitrogen vapor phase. Purity and quantity of every magnetically sorted T cell population were checked by analytical flow cytometry. From each sorted fraction, genomic DNA was isolated and quantified by UV absorbance on a Nanodrop 2000c.

The chain uses TRBV30 and TRBJ1-5; the D gene cannot be named for sure. The source material was naive CD4+ T cells sorted from blood. The cell subset or site label corresponds to: CD45RA+ positively selected. The clonotype was recovered from a man aged 18 to 29 in good health. The CDR3 in this case is CAWSLTNQPQHF. DNA sequence: TGTGCCTGGAGTCTGACCAATCAGCCCCAGCATTTT.